A single sample is the source of the 20 T cell receptor beta chains below, sequenced in a study of cytomegalovirus exposure and HLA in healthy donors. Sequencing used immunoSEQ multiplex PCR; TCRdb keeps in-frame clones, though not all of them. The table lists 60,000 to 75,000 clones, approximately 96% of them singletons. The sequenced sample consisted of PBMCs. The receptors shown here come from a young man in good health and CMV-seronegative.

V usage is TRBV2 and J usage is TRBJ2-7; 7 bases agree with TRBD2. The V and J ends lost 5 bases and 2 bases, in that order; junction bases with no gene match: 9. CDR1 SNHLY and CDR2 FYNNEI come from the germline V gene. The CDR3 runs to 15 residues. The CDR3 sequence is CASSSGTTVPYEQYF. DNA of the CDR3: TGTGCCAGCAGTTCCGGGACTACCGTCCCCTACGAGCAGTACTTC.

The gene calls are TRBV13 and TRBJ2-1, with TRBD2 identical over 8 bases. The germline CDR1 and CDR2 sequences are PRHDT and FYEKMQ (reference sequence). The junction had 8 bases not matched to a gene; V was cut back by 3 bases and J by 7 bases. The CDR3 covers 15 residues. The CDR3 coding sequence is TGTGCCAGCAGCTTGGGACGGGAGGGCTTGAATGAGCAGTTCTTC. It is translated as CASSLGREGLNEQFF.

This rearrangement joins TRBV7-6 to TRBJ2-3, with 10 bases that match TRBD2. CDR3 length equals 16 residues. In germline, CDR1 is SGHVS, CDR2 FNYEAQ. The junction had 9 bases not matched to a gene; V was cut back by 5 bases and J by 4 bases. The CDR3 sequence: CASSPHLLAGSDTQYF. The CDR3, as DNA: TGTGCCAGCAGCCCGCACTTACTAGCGGGATCAGATACGCAGTATTTT.

The chain's CDR3 is CASTTLHGGFGELFF. In DNA form, the CDR3 reads TGTGCCAGCACCACATTACATGGGGGCTTCGGGGAGCTGTTTTTT. The gene calls are TRBV2 and TRBJ2-2; the D gene is possibly TRBD1 (6 bases). The germline CDR1 and CDR2 sequences are SNHLY and FYNNEI. V was pared by 7 bases and J by 7 bases, with 19 bases between. The CDR3 has 15 amino acids.

This clone was detected only once. The V call is TRBV5-6, the J call TRBJ2-2; D might be TRBD1 (5 bases). Germline loops: CDR1 SGHDT, CDR2 YYEEEE. The V and J ends lost 4 bases and 0 bases respectively, with 10 bases between them. The CDR3 has 15 amino acids. The CDR3 bases are TGTGCCAGCAGCGGCGGACAAACGAACACCGGGGAGCTGTTTTTT. Translation gives CASSGGQTNTGELFF.

The chain links TRBV10-3 to TRBJ2-7; D is unclear. CDR3 length: 12 amino acids. Germline lookup yields CDR1 ENHRY and CDR2 SYGVKD. The ends were cut back, 8 bases at V and 2 bases at J, with 10 bases in the middle. The CDR3, as DNA: TGTGCCATCGGAGACTTCCCCTACGAGCAGTACTTC. Translating gives CAIGDFPYEQYF.

Remarks on this clone: A read error may produce the germline difference seen at one junction end. The V call is TRBV7-7, the J call TRBJ2-5; perhaps TRBD2 as D (6 bases). This CDR3 has 13 amino acids. Germline-derived CDR1 and CDR2 are SSHAT and FNYEAQ (reference sequence). This CDR3 reads CASSLVLAETQYF. The CDR3, as DNA: TGTGCTAGCAGCTTAGTACTAGCAGAGACCCAGTACTTC.

The rearrangement uses TRBV12-5 and TRBJ2-3; TRBD1 is a possible D gene (5 bases). Trimming took 3 bases from V and 3 from J, leaving 7 bases between them. Germline CDR1 is LGHNT and CDR2 is FRNRAP. The CDR3 is 13 amino acids. CDR3: CASGFAGTDTQYF. In nucleotides, the CDR3 is TGTGCTAGTGGTTTTGCAGGGACAGATACGCAGTATTTT.

The rearrangement links TRBV28 to TRBJ1-2, with D tentatively TRBD1 (6 bases). The length of the CDR3 is 13 residues. Trimming took off 5 bases at V and 3 bases at J, with 10 bases between the two ends. Germline assignment: CDR1 MDHEN and CDR2 SYDVKM. The CDR3 DNA sequence: TGTGCCAGCAGTCCGGCAGGGGACTATGGCTACACCTTC. Its protein is CASSPAGDYGYTF.

The rearrangement uses TRBV21-1 and TRBJ2-7; the table's TRBD2 call for D was not verified on the DNA. TRBV21-1 is a known pseudogene. CDR3 size: 23 residues. CDR3 nucleotides: TGTGCCAGCAGCAAAGGATGGCAGGGGCGGCCGGGACTAGCCACCAGTTGTCCCTACGAGCAGTACTTC. It specifies CASSKGWQGRPGLATSCPYEQYF.

CDR3 DNA: TGTGCCAGCAGCTTTACTAGCGGGGCTTCCTACGAGCAGTACTTC. Amino acids: CASSFTSGASYEQYF. V gene TRBV7-2 combines with J gene TRBJ2-7; TRBD2 matches 10 bases. V dropped 3 bases and J dropped 1; count of bases not matched to a gene: 3. This CDR3 comprises 15 residues. Germline loops: CDR1 SGHTA, CDR2 FQGNSA.

The J gene is TRBJ1-2, the V gene TRBV4-1; perhaps TRBD1 as D (6 bases). Germline V gene data show CDR1 as MGHRA and CDR2 as YSYEKL. The length of the CDR3 is 17 residues. The ends were cut back, 0 bases at V and 2 bases at J, with 16 bases in the middle. CDR3 sequence reads: CASSQDAGGPVNYGYTF. The DNA for the CDR3 is TGCGCCAGCAGCCAAGATGCGGGGGGGCCGGTCAACTATGGCTACACCTTC.

The rearrangement uses TRBV6-6 and TRBJ2-1; possible D gene TRBD1, 6 bases. V dropped 5 bases and J dropped 2 bases, with 10 bases sitting between them. The CDR3 is 14 amino acids. Germline V lookup: CDR1 MNHNY, CDR2 SVGAGI (reference sequence). CDR3 sequence (DNA): TGTGCCAGCAGTCGAAACAGGGCCTACAATGAGCAGTTCTTC. It codes for CASSRNRAYNEQFF.

The chain employs TRBV19 and TRBJ2-3, with 14 nucleotides matching TRBD2. CDR1 and CDR2 from the germline V gene are LNHDA and SQIVND (reference sequence). The CDR3 has 18 residues. Unmatched junction bases numbered 13, after V lost 5 bases and J lost 6 bases. This CDR3 reads CASSARTSGRPPADTQYF. CDR3 DNA sequence: TGTGCCAGTAGTGCCCGGACTAGCGGGAGGCCCCCGGCGGATACGCAGTATTTT. The full variable domain, completed using reference TRBV19 and TRBJ2-3, is DGGITQSPKYLFRKEGQNVTLSCEQNLNHDAMYWYRQDPGQGLRLIYYSQIVNDFQKGDIAEGYSVSREKKESFPLTVTSAQKNPTAFYLCASSARTSGRPPADTQYFGPGTRLTVL.

The chain carries TRBV21-1 and TRBJ2-3; TRBD2 reflects the table's D call only, with no check against the DNA. TRBV21-1 is flagged as a pseudogene. The CDR3 contains 18 residues. The CDR3 reads CASSAWYGLAGDLDTQYF. CDR3 sequence (DNA): TGTGCCAGCAGCGCATGGTATGGGCTAGCGGGAGATTTGGATACGCAGTATTTT.

The J gene is TRBJ2-7, the V gene TRBV15; 7 bases agree with TRBD2. V shed 3 bases and J 2 bases; nucleotides not matched to a gene: 4. The CDR3 covers 14 residues. Germline CDR1 and CDR2: LNHNV and YYDKDF (reference sequence). The DNA for the CDR3 is TGTGCCACCAGCAGGCGGGGGAACACCTACGAGCAGTACTTC. This translates into CATSRRGNTYEQYF.

This clone was counted once. The rearrangement joins TRBV10-1 to TRBJ2-7; the D gene is possibly TRBD1 (6 bases). V was cut by 5 bases and J by 7 bases, with 18 bases left in between. The CDR3 loop spans 14 amino acids. Germline values: CDR1 WNHNN, CDR2 SYGVQD (reference sequence). CDR3: CASSSRDTGGEQYF. The CDR3 DNA reads as TGCGCCAGCAGTTCCCGGGACACCGGCGGAGAGCAGTACTTC.

The chain employs TRBV4-1 and TRBJ2-7, with 10 bases fitting TRBD2. Germline CDR1 is MGHRA and CDR2 is YSYEKL. After removal of 4 bases from V and 6 bases from J, the junction contained 15 bases not matched to a gene. This CDR3 has 17 residues. CDR3: CASSRGGLAVTSGEQYF. DNA of the CDR3: TGCGCCAGCAGCCGAGGTGGACTAGCGGTCACGTCGGGCGAGCAGTACTTC.

The J gene is TRBJ2-4, the V gene TRBV5-6; possibly TRBD1 for D (7 bases). This CDR3 has 14 amino acids. Germline-derived CDR1 and CDR2 are SGHDT and YYEEEE. The V end was cut by 1 base, the J end by 5 bases, with 10 bases between. The CDR3 DNA reads TGTGCCAGCAGCTTGCAGGGGGGCCAAAACATTCAGTACTTC. Translating it yields CASSLQGGQNIQYF.

The chain combines TRBV25-1 with TRBJ1-1; perhaps TRBD1 as D (6 bases). Trimming removed 4 bases at V and 4 bases at J, with 13 bases between. The CDR3 is 14 amino acids. Germline loops: CDR1 MGHDK, CDR2 SYGVNS. This chain's CDR3 is CASSVGGAGTEAFF. The DNA of the CDR3 is TGTGCCAGCAGTGTAGGGGGGGCTGGCACTGAAGCTTTCTTT.